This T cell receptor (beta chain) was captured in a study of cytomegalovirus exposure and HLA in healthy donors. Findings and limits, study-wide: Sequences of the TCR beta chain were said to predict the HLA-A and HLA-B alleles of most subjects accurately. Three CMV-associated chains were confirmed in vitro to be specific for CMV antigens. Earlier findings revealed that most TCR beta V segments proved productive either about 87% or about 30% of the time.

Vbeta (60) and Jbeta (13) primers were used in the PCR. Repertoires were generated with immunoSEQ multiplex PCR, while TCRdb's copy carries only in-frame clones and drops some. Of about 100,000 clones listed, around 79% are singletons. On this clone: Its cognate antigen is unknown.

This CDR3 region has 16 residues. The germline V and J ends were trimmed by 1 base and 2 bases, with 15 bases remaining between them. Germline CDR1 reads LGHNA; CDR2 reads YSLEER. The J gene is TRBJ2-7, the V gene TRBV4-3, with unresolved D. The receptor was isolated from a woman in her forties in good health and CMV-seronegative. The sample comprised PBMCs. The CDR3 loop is CASSQVISRGAYEQYF. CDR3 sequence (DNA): TGCGCCAGCAGCCAAGTGATTTCTCGTGGAGCCTACGAGCAGTACTTC.